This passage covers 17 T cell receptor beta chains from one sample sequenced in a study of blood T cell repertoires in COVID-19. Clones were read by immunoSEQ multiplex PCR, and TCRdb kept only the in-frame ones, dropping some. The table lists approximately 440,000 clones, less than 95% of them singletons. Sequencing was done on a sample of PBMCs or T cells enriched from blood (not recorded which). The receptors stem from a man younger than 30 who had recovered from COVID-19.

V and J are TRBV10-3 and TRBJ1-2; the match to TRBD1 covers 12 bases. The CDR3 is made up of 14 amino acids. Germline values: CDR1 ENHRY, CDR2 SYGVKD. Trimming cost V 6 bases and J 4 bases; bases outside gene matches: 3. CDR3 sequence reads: CAIRGQGAGYGYTF. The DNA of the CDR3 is TGTGCCATCAGGGGACAGGGGGCAGGCTATGGCTACACCTTC.

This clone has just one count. For the CDR3, the DNA is TGTGCCAGCAGCCAAGAGACTAGCGGGAGGACCGGGGAGCTGTTTTTT. Protein sequence: CASSQETSGRTGELFF. The chain uses TRBV3-1 (or the pseudogene TRBV3-2) and TRBJ2-2; TRBD2 matches at 13 bases. Trimming removed 0 bases from V and 5 bases from J; junction bases left unmatched: 0. The CDR3 is 16 amino acids. Germline-derived CDR1 and CDR2 are LGHDT and YNNKEL (reference sequence).

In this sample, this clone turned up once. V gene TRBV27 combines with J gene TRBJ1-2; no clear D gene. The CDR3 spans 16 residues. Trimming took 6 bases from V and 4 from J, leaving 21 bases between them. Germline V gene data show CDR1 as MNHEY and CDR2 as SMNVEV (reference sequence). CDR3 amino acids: CASRTPSRGRVYGYTF. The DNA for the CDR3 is TGTGCCAGCAGGACCCCCTCGCGGGGTAGGGTCTATGGCTACACCTTC.

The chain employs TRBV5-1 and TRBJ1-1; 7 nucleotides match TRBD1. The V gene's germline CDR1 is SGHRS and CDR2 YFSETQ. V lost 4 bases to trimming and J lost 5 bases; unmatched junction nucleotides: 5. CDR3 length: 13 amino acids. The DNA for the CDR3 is TGCGCCAGCAGCGCCGGACAGGAAACTGAAGCTTTCTTT. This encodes CASSAGQETEAFF.

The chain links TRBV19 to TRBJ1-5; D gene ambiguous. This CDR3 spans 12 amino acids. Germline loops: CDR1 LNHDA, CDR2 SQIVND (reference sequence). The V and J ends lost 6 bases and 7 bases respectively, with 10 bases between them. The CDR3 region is CASSFDLQPQHF. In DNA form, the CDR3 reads TGTGCCAGTAGCTTTGACTTGCAGCCCCAGCATTTT.

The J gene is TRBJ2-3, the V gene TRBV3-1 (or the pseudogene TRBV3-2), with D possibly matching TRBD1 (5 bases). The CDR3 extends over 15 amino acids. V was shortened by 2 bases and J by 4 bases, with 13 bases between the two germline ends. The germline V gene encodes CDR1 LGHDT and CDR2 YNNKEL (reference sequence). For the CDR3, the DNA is TGTGCCAGCAGCCAAAGGGGCAGGGATTCAGATACGCAGTATTTT. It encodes CASSQRGRDSDTQYF.

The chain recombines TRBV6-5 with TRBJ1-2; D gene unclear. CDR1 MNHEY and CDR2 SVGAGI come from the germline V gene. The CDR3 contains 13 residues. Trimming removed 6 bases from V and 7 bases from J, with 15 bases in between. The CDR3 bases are TGTGCCAGCAGGAGGGAGGGTCGGAGTGGCTACACCTTC. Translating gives CASRREGRSGYTF.

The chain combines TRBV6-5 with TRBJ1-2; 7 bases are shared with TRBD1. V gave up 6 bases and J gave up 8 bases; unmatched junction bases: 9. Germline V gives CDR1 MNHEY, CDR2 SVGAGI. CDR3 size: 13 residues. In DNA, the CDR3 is TGTGCCAGCAGCCCGACAGGGTTGGAAGGCTACACCTTC. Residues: CASSPTGLEGYTF.

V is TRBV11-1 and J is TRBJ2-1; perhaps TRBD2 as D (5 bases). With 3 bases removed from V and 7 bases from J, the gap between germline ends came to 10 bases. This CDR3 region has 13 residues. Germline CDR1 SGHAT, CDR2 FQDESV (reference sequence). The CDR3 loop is CASSLSGGNEQFF. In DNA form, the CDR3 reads TGTGCCAGCAGCTTGAGCGGCGGGAATGAGCAGTTCTTC.

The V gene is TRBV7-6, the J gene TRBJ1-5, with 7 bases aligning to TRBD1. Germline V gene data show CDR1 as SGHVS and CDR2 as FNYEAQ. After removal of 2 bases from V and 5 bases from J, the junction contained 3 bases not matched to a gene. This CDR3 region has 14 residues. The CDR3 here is CASSLRQGDQPQHF. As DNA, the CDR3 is TGTGCCAGCAGCTTAAGGCAGGGGGATCAGCCCCAGCATTTT.

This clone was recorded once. CDR3 sequence (DNA): TGCACCGACCGGGATGGCTACACCTTC. As protein: CTDRDGYTF. J is TRBJ1-2 and V is TRBV20-1; D is unresolved. The CDR3 has 9 amino acids. The germline gives CDR1 DFQATT, CDR2 SNEGSKA (reference sequence).

The CDR3 here is CASSPGQGGSGNTIYF. The CDR3 nucleotides read TGTGCCAGCTCACCCGGGCAGGGAGGCTCTGGAAACACCATATATTTT. This rearrangement joins TRBV18 to TRBJ1-3; possibly TRBD1 for D (5 bases). V was pared by 3 bases and J by 0 bases, with 12 bases between. Looked up from germline, CDR1 is KGHSH and CDR2 is LQKENI. This CDR3 comprises 16 residues. The full variable domain, completed using reference TRBV18 and TRBJ1-3, is NAGVMQNPRHLVRRRGQEARLRCSPMKGHSHVYWYRQLPEEGLKFMVYLQKENIIDESGMPKERFSAEFPKEGPSILRIQQVVRGDSAAYFCASSPGQGGSGNTIYFGEGSWLTVV.

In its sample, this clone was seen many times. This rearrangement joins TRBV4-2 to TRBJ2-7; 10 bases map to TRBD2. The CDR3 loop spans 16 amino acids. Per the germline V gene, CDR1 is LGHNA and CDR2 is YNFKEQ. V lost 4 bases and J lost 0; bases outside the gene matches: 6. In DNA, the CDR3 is TGTGCCAGCAGCCCCCGTACTAGCGGGGACTCCTACGAGCAGTACTTC. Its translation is CASSPRTSGDSYEQYF.

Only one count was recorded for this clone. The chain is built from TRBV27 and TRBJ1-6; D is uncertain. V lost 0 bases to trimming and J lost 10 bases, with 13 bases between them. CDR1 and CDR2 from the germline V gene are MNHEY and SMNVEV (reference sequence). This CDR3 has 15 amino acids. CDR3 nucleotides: TGTGCCAGCAGTTTATCTTTAGAGGATTACTCACCCCTCCACTTT. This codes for CASSLSLEDYSPLHF.

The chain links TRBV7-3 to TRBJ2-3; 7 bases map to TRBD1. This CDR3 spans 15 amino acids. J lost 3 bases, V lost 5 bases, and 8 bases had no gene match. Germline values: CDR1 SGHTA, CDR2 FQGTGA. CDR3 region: CASSPYRGGTDTQYF. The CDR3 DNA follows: TGTGCCAGCAGCCCTTACAGGGGTGGGACAGATACGCAGTATTTT.

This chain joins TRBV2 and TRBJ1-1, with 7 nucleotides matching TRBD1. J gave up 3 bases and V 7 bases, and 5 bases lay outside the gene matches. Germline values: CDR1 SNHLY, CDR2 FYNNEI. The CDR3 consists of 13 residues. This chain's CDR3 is CASKSQGYTEAFF. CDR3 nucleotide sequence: TGTGCCAGCAAATCACAGGGGTACACTGAAGCTTTCTTT.

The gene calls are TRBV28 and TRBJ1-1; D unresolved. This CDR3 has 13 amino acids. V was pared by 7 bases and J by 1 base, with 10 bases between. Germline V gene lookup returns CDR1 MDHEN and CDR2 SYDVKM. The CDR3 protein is CASTPPKNTEAFF. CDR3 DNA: TGTGCCAGCACCCCCCCAAAGAACACTGAAGCTTTCTTT.